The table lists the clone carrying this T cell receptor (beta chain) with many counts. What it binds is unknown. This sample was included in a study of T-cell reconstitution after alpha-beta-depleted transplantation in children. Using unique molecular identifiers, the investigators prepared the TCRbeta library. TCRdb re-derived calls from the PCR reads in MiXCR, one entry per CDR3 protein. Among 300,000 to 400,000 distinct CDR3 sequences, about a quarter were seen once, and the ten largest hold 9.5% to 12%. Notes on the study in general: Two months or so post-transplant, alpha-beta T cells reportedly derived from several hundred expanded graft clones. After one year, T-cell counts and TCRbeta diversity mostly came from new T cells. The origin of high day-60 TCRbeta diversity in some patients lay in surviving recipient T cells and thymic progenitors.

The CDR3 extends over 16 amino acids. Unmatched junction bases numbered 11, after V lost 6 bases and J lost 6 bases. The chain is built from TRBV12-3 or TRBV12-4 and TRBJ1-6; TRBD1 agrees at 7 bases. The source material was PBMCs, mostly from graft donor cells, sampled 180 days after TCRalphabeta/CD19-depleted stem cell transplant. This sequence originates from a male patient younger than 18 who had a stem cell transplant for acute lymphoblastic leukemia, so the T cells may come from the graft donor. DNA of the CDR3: TGTGCCAGCAGCCAAACAGGGGAGCGGCCTAATTCACCCCTCCACTTT. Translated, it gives CASSQTGERPNSPLHF.